This TCR beta chain stems from a study of blood T cell repertoires in COVID-19. Study-level information: Acute and convalescent COVID-19 specimens originated in the United States, Italy and Spain.

Original processing methods: Estimation of nucleated cell counts relied on the amplification of reference gene primers. Libraries were prepared by immunoSEQ multiplex PCR; TCRdb keeps only in-frame clonotypes and omits some of them. That table supplies the V and J calls and clone size; D and trimming were determined from the DNA. The table includes 62,000 or so clones, about 86% detected once. The CDR3 length is 13 residues. Germline trimming cut 4 bases from V and 12 bases from J; bases unmatched to any gene: 9. Looked up from germline, CDR1 is MNHEY and CDR2 is SVGAGI. The chain joins TRBV6-5 to TRBJ1-1, with 9 bases fitting TRBD1. The receptor's source is a woman aged 60-75 years with acute or convalescent COVID-19. The sequencing input was peripheral blood. The CDR3 reads CASSFGQGMSSFF. CDR3 nucleotide sequence: TGTGCCAGCAGTTTCGGACAGGGGATGAGTTCTTTCTTT.